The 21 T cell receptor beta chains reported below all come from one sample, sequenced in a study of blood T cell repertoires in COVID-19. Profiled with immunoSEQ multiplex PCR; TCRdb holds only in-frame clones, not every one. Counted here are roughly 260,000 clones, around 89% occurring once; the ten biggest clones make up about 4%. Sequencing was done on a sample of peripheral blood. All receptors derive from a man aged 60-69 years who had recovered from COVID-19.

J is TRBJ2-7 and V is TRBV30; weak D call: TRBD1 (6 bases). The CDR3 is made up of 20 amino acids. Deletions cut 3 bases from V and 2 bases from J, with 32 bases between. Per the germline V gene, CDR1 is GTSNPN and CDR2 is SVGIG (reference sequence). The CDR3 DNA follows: TGTGCCTGGAGGAGAAAAGGGACACCAAATCCGGGGCCCATGCCCTACGAGCAGTACTTC. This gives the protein CAWRRKGTPNPGPMPYEQYF.

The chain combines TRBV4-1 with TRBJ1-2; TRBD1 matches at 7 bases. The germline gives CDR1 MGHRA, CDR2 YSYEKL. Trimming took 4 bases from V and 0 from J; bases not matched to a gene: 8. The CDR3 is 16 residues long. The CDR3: CASSRQGGQTNYGYTF. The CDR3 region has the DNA TGCGCCAGCAGCCGCCAAGGGGGACAGACTAACTATGGCTACACCTTC.

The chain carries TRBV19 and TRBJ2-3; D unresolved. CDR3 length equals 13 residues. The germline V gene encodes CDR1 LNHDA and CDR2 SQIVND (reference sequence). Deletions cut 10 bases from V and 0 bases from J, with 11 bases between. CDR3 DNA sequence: TGTGCCATCGCGTCATATAGCACAGATACGCAGTATTTT. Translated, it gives CAIASYSTDTQYF.

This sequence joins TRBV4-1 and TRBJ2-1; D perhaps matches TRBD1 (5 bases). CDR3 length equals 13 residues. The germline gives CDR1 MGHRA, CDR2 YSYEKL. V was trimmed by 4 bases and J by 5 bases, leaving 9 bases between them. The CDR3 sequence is CASSPPDNNEQFF. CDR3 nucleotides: TGCGCCAGCAGCCCCCCGGACAACAATGAGCAGTTCTTC.

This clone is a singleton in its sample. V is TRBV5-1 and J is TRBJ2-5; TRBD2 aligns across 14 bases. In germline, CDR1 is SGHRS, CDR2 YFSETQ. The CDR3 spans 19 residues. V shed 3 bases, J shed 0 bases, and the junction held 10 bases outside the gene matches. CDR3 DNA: TGCGCCAGCAGCTCCCCCCGACTAGCGGGGGGGGTGTACCAAGAGACCCAGTACTTC. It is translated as CASSSPRLAGGVYQETQYF.

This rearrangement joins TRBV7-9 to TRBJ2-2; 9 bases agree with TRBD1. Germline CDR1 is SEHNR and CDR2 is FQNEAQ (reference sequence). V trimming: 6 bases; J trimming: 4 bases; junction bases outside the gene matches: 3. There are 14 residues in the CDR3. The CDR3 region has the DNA TGTGCCAGCAGGCAGACAGGGGGCACCGGGGAGCTGTTTTTT. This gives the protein CASRQTGGTGELFF.

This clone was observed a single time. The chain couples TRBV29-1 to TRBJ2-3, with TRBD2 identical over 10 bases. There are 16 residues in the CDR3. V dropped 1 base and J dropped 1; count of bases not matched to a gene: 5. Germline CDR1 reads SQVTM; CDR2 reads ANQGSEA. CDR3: CSVEGTSGSRTDTQYF. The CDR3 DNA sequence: TGCAGCGTTGAAGGGACTAGCGGTTCGCGCACAGATACGCAGTATTTT.

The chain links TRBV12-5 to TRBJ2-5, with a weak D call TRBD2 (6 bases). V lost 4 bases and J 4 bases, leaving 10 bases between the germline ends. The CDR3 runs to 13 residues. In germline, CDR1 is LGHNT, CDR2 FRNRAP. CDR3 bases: TGTGCTAGTGGTTCGGGGGTGGGAGAGACCCAGTACTTC. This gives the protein CASGSGVGETQYF.

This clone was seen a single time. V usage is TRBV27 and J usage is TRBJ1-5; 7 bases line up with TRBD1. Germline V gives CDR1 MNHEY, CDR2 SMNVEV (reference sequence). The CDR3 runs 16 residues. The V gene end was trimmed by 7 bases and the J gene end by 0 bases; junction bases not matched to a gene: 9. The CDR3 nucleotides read TGTGCCAGCACTCTGACAGGGTGGGATAGCAATCAGCCCCAGCATTTT. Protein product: CASTLTGWDSNQPQHF.

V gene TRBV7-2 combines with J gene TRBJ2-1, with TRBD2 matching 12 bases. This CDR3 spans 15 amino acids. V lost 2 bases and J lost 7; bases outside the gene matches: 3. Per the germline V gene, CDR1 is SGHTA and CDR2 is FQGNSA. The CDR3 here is CASSLTSGGLNEQFF. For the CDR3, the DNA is TGTGCCAGCAGCTTAACTAGCGGGGGGCTGAATGAGCAGTTCTTC.

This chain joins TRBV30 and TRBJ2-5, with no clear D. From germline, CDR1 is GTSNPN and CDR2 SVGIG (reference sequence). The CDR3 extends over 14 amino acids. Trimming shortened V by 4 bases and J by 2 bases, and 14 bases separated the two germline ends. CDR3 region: CAWNWSPVQETQYF. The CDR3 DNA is TGTGCCTGGAATTGGTCGCCAGTACAAGAGACCCAGTACTTC. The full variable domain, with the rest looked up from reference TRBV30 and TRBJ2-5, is SQTIHQWPATLVQPVGSPLSLECTVEGTSNPNLYWYRQAAGRGLQLLFYSVGIGQISSEVPQNLSASRPQDRQFILSSKKLLLSDSGFYLCAWNWSPVQETQYFGPGTRLLVL.

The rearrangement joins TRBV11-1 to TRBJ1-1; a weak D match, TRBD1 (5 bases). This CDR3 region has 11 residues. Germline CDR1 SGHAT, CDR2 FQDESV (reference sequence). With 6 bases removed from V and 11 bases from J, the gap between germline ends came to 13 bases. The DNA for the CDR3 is TGTGCCAGCAGGGGCAGGGTCGAGGCTTTCTTT. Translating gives CASRGRVEAFF.

As DNA, the CDR3 is TGTGCCACATCAGACGAAAGGTTGTGGGACTCCACTGAAGCTTTCTTT. Protein sequence: CATSDERLWDSTEAFF. The V call is TRBV2, the J call TRBJ1-1; the D gene is possibly TRBD1 (5 bases). V was cut by 10 bases and J by 4 bases, with 25 bases left in between. The CDR3 spans 16 residues. Germline-derived CDR1 and CDR2 are SNHLY and FYNNEI.

The CDR3 DNA reads as TGTGCCAGCAGCCACGCCTACCCCAATGAGCAGTTCTTC. Its protein is CASSHAYPNEQFF. V is TRBV7-2 and J is TRBJ2-1; D not certain. Trimming took off 5 bases at V and 6 bases at J, with 11 bases between the two ends. The CDR3 is 13 residues long. In germline, CDR1 is SGHTA, CDR2 FQGNSA.

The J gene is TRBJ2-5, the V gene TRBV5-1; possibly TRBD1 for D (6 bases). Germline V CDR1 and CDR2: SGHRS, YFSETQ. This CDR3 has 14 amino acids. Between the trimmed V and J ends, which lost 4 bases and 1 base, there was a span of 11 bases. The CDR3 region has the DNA TGCGCCAGCAGCCCTACAGGGTCCCAAGAGACCCAGTACTTC. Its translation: CASSPTGSQETQYF. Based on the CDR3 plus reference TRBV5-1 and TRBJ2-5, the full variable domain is KAGVTQTPRYLIKTRGQQVTLSCSPISGHRSVSWYQQTPGQGLQFLFEYFSETQRNKGNFPGRFSGRQFSNSRSEMNVSTLELGDSALYLCASSPTGSQETQYFGPGTRLLVL.

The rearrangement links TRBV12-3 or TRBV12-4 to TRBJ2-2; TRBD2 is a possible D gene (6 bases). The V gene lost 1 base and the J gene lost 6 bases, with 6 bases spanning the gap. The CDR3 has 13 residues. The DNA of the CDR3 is TGTGCCAGCAGTTTAGGGGGGGCCGGGGAGCTGTTTTTT. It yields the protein CASSLGGAGELFF.

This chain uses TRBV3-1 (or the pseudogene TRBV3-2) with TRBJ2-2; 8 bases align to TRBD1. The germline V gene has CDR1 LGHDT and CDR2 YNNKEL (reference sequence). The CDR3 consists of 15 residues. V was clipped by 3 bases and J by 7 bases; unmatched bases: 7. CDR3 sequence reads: CASSQDREVDGELFF. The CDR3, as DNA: TGTGCCAGCAGCCAGGACAGGGAGGTAGACGGGGAGCTGTTTTTT.

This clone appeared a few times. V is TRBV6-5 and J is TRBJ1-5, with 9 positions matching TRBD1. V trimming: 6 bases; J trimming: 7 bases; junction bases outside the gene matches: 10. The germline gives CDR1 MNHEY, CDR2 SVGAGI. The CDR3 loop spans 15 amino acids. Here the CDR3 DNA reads TGTGCCAGCAGCGATGGGACAGGGTGGATGCAGCCCCAGCATTTT. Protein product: CASSDGTGWMQPQHF.

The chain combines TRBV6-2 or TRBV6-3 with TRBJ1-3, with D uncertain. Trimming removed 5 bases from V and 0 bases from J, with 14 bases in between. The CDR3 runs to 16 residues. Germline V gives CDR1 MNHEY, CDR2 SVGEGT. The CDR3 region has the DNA TGTGCCAGCAGTCCCCGTGAAGCCTACTCTGGAAACACCATATATTTT. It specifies CASSPREAYSGNTIYF.

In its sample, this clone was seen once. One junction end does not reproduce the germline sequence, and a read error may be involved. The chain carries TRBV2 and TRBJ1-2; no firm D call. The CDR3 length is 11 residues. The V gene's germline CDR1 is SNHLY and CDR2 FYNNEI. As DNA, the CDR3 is TGTGCCAGCAGTGAACGGGTCCTCTCTTCCTTC. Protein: CASSERVLSSF. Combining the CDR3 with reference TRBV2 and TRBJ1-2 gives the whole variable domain EPEVTQTPSHQVTQMGQEVILRCVPISNHLYFYWYRQILGQKVEFLVSFYNNEISEKSEIFDDQFSVERPDGSNFTLKIRSTKLEDSAMYFCASSERVLSSFGSGTRLTVV.

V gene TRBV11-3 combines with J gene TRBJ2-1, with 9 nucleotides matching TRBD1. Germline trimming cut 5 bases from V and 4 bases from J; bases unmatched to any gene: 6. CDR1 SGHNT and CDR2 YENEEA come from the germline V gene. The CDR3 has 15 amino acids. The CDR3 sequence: CASSEGQGRYNEQFF. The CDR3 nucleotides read TGTGCCAGCAGCGAGGGACAGGGTCGGTACAATGAGCAGTTCTTC.